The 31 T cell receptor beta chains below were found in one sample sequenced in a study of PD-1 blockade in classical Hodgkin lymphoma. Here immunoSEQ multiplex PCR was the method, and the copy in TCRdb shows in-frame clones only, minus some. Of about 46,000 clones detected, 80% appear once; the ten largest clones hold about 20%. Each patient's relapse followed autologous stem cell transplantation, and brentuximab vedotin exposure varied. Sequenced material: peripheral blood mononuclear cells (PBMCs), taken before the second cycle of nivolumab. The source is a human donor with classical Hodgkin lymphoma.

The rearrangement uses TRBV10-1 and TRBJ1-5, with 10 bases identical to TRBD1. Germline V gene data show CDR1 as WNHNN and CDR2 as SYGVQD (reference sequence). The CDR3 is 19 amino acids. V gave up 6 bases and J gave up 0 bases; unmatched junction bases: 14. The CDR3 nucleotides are TGCGCCAGCAGGCCCGAGATGGACAGGGGGGCTCTTAGCAATCAGCCCCAGCATTTT. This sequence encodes CASRPEMDRGALSNQPQHF.

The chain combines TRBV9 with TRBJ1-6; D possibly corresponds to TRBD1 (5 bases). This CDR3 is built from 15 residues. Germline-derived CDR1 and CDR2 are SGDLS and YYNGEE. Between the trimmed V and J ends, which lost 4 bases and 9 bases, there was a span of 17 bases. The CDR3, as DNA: TGTGCCAGCAGCACCCGGGACCTGAGTCTTTCACCCCTCCACTTT. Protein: CASSTRDLSLSPLHF.

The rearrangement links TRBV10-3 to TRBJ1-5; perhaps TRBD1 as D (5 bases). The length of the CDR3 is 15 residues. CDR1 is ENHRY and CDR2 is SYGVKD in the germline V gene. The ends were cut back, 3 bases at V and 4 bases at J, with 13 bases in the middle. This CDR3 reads CAISDGSGGNQPQHF. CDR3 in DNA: TGTGCCATCAGTGATGGATCGGGGGGAAATCAGCCCCAGCATTTT.

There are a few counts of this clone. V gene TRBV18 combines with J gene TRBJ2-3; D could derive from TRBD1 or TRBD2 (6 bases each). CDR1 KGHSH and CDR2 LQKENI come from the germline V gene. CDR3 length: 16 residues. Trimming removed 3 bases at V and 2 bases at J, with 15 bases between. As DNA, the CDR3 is TGTGCCAGCTCACCGCGACCGGGGGCACCCACAGATACGCAGTATTTT. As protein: CASSPRPGAPTDTQYF.

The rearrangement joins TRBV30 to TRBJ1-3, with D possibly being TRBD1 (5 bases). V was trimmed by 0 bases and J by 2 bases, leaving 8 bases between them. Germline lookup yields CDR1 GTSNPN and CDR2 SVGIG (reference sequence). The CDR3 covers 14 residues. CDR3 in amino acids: CAWSVPRAGNTIYF. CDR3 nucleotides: TGTGCCTGGAGTGTACCCAGGGCTGGAAACACCATATATTTT.

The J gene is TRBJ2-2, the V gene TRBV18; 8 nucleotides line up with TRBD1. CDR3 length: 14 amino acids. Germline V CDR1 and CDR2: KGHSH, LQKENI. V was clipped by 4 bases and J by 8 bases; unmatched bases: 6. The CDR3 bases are TGTGCCAGCTCACTGACAGGGGTGCCGGGGGAGCTGTTTTTT. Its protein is CASSLTGVPGELFF.

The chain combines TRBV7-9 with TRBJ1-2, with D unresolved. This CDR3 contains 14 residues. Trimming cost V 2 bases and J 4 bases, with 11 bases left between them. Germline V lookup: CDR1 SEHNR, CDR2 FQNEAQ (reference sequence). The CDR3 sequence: CASSLLAGTYGYTF. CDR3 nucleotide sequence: TGTGCCAGCAGCTTACTAGCCGGAACCTATGGCTACACCTTC.

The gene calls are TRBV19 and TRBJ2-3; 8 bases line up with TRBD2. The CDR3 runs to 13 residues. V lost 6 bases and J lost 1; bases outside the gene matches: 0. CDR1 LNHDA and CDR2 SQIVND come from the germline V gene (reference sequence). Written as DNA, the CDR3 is TGTGCCAGTAGCGGGGGGGGCACAGATACGCAGTATTTT. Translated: CASSGGGTDTQYF.

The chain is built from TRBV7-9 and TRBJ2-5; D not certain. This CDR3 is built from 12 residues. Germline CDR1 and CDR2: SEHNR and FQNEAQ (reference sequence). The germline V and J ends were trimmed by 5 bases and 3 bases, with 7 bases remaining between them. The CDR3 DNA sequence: TGTGCCAGCAGCCCCACAGAAGAGACCCAGTACTTC. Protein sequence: CASSPTEETQYF. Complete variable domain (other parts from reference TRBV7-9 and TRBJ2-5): DTGVSQNPRHKITKRGQNVTFRCDPISEHNRLYWYRQTLGQGPEFLTYFQNEAQLEKSRLLSDRFSAERPKGSFSTLEIQRTEQGDSAMYLCASSPTEETQYFGPGTRLLVL.

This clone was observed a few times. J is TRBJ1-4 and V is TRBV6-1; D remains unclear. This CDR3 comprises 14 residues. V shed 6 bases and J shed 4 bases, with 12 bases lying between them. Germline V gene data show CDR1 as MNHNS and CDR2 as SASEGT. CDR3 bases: TGTGCCAGCAGAACCAGAAGATTTAATGAAAAACTGTTTTTT. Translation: CASRTRRFNEKLFF.

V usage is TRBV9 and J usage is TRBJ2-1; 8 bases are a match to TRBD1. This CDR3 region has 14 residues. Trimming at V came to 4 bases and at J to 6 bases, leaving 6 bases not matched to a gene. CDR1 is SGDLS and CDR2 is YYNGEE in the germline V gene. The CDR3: CASSLRTGSNEQFF. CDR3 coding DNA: TGTGCCAGCAGCCTTCGGACAGGGTCCAATGAGCAGTTCTTC. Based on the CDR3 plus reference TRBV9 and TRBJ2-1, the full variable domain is DSGVTQTPKHLITATGQRVTLRCSPRSGDLSVYWYQQSLDQGLQFLIQYYNGEERAKGNILERFSAQQFPDLHSELNLSSLELGDSALYFCASSLRTGSNEQFFGPGTRLTVL.

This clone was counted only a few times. The CDR3 coding sequence is TGTGCCAGCAGCTTGAAGGCAGGGGGCTTAGAGACCCAGTACTTC. Encoded protein: CASSLKAGGLETQYF. The chain joins TRBV5-4 to TRBJ2-5; 8 bases line up with TRBD1. CDR3 length: 15 residues. Trimming took 1 base from V and 4 from J; bases not matched to a gene: 6. In germline, CDR1 is SGHNT, CDR2 YYREEE (reference sequence). The entire variable domain, with the rest obtained from reference TRBV5-4 and TRBJ2-5, is as follows: ETGVTQSPTHLIKTRGQQVTLRCSSQSGHNTVSWYQQALGQGPQFIFQYYREEENGRGNFPPRFSGLQFPNYSSELNVNALELDDSALYLCASSLKAGGLETQYFGPGTRLLVL.

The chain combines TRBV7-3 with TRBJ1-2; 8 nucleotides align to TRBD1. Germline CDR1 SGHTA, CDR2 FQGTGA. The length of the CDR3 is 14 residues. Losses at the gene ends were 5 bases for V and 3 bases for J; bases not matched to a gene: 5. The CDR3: CASSQQGGDYGYTF. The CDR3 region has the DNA TGTGCCAGCAGCCAACAGGGGGGAGACTATGGCTACACCTTC.

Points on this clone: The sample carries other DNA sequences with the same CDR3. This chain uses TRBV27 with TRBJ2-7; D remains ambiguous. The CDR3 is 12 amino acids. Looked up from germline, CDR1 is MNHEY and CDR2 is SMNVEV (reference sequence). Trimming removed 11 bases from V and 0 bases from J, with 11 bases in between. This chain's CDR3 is CASGQTSYEQYF. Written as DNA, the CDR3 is TGTGCCTCTGGCCAGACCTCCTACGAGCAGTACTTC.

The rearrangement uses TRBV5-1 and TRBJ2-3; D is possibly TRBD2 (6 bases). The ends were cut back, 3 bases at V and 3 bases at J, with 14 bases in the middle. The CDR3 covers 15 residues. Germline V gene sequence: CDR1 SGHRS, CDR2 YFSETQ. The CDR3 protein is CASSSSGLETDTQYF. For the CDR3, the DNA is TGCGCCAGCAGCTCCTCGGGACTCGAGACAGATACGCAGTATTTT.

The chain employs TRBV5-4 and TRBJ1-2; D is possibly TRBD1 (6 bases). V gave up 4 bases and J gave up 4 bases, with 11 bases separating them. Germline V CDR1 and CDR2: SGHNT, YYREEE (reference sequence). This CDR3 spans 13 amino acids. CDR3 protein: CASSTQGFYGYTF. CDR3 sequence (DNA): TGTGCCAGCAGCACCCAGGGGTTCTATGGCTACACCTTC. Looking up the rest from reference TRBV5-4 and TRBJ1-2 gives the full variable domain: ETGVTQSPTHLIKTRGQQVTLRCSSQSGHNTVSWYQQALGQGPQFIFQYYREEENGRGNFPPRFSGLQFPNYSSELNVNALELDDSALYLCASSTQGFYGYTFGSGTRLTVV.

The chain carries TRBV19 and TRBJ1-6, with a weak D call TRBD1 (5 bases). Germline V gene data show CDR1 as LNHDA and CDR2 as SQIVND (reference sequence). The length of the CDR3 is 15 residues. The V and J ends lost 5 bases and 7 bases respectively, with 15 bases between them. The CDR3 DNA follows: TGTGCCAGTAGTGCTCTGGCAGGGAGGAATTCACCCCTCCACTTT. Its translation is CASSALAGRNSPLHF. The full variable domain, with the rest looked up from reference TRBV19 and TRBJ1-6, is DGGITQSPKYLFRKEGQNVTLSCEQNLNHDAMYWYRQDPGQGLRLIYYSQIVNDFQKGDIAEGYSVSREKKESFPLTVTSAQKNPTAFYLCASSALAGRNSPLHFGNGTRLTVT.

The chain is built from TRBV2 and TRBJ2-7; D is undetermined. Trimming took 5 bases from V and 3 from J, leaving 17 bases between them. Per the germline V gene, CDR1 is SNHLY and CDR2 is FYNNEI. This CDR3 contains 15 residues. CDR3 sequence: CASSPKPPRRYEQYF. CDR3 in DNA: TGTGCCAGCAGTCCCAAACCCCCTCGTCGCTACGAGCAGTACTTC.

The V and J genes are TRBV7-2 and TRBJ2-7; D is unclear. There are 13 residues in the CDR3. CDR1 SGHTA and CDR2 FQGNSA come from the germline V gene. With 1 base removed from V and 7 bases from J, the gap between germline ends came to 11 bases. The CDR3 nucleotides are TGTGCCAGCAGCTTAGGGCGGCACGGAGAGCAGTACTTC. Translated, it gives CASSLGRHGEQYF.

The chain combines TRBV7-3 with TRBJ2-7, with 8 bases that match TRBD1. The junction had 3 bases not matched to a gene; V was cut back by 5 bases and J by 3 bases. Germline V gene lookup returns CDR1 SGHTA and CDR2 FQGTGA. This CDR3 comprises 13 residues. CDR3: CASSRGTGYEQYF. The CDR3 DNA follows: TGTGCCAGCAGCAGAGGGACAGGCTACGAGCAGTACTTC.

For the CDR3, the DNA is TGTGCCAGCAGCCTAACAGGGTTAGGAGAGCAGTTCTTC. This encodes CASSLTGLGEQFF. This chain uses TRBV5-6 with TRBJ2-1, with D maybe TRBD1 (6 bases). Germline V gene data show CDR1 as SGHDT and CDR2 as YYEEEE. This CDR3 is built from 13 residues. V was pared by 4 bases and J by 10 bases, with 15 bases between.

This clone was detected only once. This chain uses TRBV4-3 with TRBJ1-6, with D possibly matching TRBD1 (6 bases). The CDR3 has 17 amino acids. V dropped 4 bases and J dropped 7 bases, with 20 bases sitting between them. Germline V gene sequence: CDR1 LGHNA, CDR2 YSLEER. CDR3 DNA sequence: TGCGCCAGCAGCCCCGCCGAACCGGGGGGCGGCAATTCACCCCTCCACTTT. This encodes CASSPAEPGGGNSPLHF.

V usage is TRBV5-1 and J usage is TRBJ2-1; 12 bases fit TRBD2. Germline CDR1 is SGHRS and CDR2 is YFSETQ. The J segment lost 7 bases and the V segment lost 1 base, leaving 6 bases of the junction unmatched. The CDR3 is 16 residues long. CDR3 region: CASSLWASGGANEQFF. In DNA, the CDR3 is TGCGCCAGCAGCTTGTGGGCTAGCGGGGGGGCGAATGAGCAGTTCTTC. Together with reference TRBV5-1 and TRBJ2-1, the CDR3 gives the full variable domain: KAGVTQTPRYLIKTRGQQVTLSCSPISGHRSVSWYQQTPGQGLQFLFEYFSETQRNKGNFPGRFSGRQFSNSRSEMNVSTLELGDSALYLCASSLWASGGANEQFFGPGTRLTVL.

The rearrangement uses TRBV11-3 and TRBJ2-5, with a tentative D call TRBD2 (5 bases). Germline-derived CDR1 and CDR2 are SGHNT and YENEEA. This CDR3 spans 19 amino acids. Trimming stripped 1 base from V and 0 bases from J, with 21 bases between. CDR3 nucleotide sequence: TGTGCCAGCAGCTTAGGAAAGGGAGCATCGCACGCCTACCAAGAGACCCAGTACTTC. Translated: CASSLGKGASHAYQETQYF.

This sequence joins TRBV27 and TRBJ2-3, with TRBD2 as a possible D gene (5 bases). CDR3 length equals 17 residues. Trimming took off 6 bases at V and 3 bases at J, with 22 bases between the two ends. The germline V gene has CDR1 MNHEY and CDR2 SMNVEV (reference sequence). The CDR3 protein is CASRAPGIMAWTDTQYF. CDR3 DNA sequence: TGTGCCAGCAGAGCCCCGGGGATAATGGCCTGGACAGATACGCAGTATTTT.

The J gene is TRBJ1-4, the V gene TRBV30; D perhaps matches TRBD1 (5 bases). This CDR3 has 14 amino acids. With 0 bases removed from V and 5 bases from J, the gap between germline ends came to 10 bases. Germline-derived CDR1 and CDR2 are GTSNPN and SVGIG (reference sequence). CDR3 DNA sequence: TGTGCCTGGAGTGTAAAACAGGAGAATGAAAAACTGTTTTTT. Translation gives CAWSVKQENEKLFF.

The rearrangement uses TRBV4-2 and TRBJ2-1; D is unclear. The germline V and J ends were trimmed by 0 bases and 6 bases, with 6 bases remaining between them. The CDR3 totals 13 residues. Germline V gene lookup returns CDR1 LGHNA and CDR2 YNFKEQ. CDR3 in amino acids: CASSQEAPNEQFF. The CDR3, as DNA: TGTGCCAGCAGCCAAGAAGCACCCAATGAGCAGTTCTTC.

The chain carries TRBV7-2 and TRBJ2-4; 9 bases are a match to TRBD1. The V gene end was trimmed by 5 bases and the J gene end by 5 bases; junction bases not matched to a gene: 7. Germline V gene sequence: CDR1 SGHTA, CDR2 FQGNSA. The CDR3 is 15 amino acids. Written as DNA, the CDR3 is TGTGCCAGCAGCCCGGGACAGGGTCCCCAAAACATTCAGTACTTC. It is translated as CASSPGQGPQNIQYF.

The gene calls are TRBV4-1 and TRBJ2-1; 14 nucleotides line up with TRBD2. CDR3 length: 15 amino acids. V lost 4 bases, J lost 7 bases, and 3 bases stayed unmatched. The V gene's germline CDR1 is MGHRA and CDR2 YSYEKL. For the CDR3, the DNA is TGCGCCAGCAGCCGACTAGCGGGAGGGCCTAATGAGCAGTTCTTC. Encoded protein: CASSRLAGGPNEQFF.

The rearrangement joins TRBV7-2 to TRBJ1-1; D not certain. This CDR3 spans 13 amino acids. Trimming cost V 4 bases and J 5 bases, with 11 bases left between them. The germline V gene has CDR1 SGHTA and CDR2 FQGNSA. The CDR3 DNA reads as TGTGCCAGCAGCTCCCCGCTGGGGACTGAAGCTTTCTTT. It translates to CASSSPLGTEAFF.

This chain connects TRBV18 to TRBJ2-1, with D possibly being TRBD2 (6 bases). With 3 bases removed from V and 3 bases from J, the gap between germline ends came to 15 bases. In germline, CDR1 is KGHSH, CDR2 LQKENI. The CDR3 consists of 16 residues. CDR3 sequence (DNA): TGTGCCAGCTCACCTCGCGGGACCACGGTCTACAATGAGCAGTTCTTC. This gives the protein CASSPRGTTVYNEQFF.